This TCR beta chain is drawn from a study of blood T cell repertoires in COVID-19. Study context: The United States, Italy and Spain provided the acute and convalescent COVID-19 samples. Nucleic acid was either cDNA or gDNA, and it came from T cells, B-cell-depleted T cells, or PBMCs.

Source study methods: Amplifying reference gene primers gave estimates of nucleated cell counts. Assay: immunoSEQ multiplex PCR; the TCRdb copy retains only in-frame clones and omits some. The DNA gave D and trimming, while V, J and clone size come from that table. The table has hundreds of thousands of clones, around 87% seen once. Germline CDR1 reads MDHEN; CDR2 reads SYDVKM. The CDR3 is made up of 14 amino acids. Deletions cut 8 bases from V and 0 bases from J, with 11 bases between. Specimen: peripheral blood. This TCR was recovered from an older woman with COVID-19, enrolled during active disease. The chain uses TRBV28 and TRBJ1-3; D is perhaps TRBD1 (5 bases). The DNA of the CDR3 is TGTGCCAGCCGAGAGGGACTCTCTGGAAACACCATATATTTT. Translated: CASREGLSGNTIYF.